This T cell receptor (beta chain) was obtained from a study of vaccination and CD4 T cells after COVID-19. TCRdb ran MiXCR on the PCR reads and lists one entry per CDR3 protein. The sample yields around 16,000 distinct CDR3 sequences, approximately 72% seen once. Only a few counts were recorded for this clonotype. CDR3 length equals 14 residues. CDR1 and CDR2 (germline): DFQATT, SNEGSKA (reference sequence). V shed 3 bases and J 4 bases; nucleotides not matched to a gene: 6. The chain carries TRBV20-1 and TRBJ2-3; TRBD2 aligns across 8 bases. This material consisted of CD4+ T cells from blood, taken after SARS-CoV-2 vaccination. The TCR originated in a human donor who had recovered from COVID-19. CDR3 coding DNA: TGCAGTGCTAGTCTTAGCGGGGTGGCAGATACGCAGTATTTT. As protein: CSASLSGVADTQYF.